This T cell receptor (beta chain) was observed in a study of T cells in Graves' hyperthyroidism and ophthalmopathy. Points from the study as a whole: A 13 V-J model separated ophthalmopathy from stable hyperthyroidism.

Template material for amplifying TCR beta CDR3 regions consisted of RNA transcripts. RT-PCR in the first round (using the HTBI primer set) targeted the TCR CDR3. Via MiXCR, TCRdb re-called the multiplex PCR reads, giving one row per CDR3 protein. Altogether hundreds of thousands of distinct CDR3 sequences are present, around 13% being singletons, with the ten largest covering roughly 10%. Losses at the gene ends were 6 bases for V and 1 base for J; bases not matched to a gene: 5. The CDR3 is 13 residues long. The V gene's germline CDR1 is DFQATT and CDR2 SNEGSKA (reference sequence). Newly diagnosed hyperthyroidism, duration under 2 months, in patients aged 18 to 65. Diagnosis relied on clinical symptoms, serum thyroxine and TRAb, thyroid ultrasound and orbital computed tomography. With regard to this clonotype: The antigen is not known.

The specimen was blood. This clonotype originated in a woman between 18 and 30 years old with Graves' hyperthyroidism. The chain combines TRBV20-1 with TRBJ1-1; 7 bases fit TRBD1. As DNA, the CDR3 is TGCAGTGCATCAGGGACAGAGAACACTGAAGCTTTCTTT. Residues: CSASGTENTEAFF.